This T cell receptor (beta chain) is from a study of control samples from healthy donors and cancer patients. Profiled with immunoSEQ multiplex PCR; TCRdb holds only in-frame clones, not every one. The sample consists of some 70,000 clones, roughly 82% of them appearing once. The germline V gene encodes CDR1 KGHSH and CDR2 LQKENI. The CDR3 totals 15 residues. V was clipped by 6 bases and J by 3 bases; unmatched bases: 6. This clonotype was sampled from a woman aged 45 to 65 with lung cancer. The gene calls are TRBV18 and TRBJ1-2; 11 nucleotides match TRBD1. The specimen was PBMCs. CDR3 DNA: TGTGCCAGCTCGCCCCTGGGACAGGGGGACTATGGCTACACCTTC. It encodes CASSPLGQGDYGYTF. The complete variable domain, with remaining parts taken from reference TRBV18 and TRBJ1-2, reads NAGVMQNPRHLVRRRGQEARLRCSPMKGHSHVYWYRQLPEEGLKFMVYLQKENIIDESGMPKERFSAEFPKEGPSILRIQQVVRGDSAAYFCASSPLGQGDYGYTFGSGTRLTVV.